This T cell receptor (beta chain) was profiled in a study of T cell responses to AZD1222 COVID-19 vaccine. Overall study findings and caveats: Baseline seropositivity characterized only six or seven AZD1222 recipients. Donors were mostly white British, more females; clonal diversity possibly underestimated.

The method was immunoSEQ multiplex PCR; TCRdb's version includes in-frame clones alone and lacks a portion of them. Seen here are over 95,000 clones, almost 90% observed once, and the top ten hold about 16%. As regards this clone: Its specificity is not known.

The study pooled second doses at about 4 or about 12 weeks. Trimming took 1 base from V and 4 from J, leaving 13 bases between them. Germline-derived CDR1 and CDR2 are LGHDT and YNNKEL (reference sequence). CDR3 length: 15 residues. The rearrangement uses TRBV3-1 (or the pseudogene TRBV3-2) and TRBJ1-2; a possible D gene is TRBD1 (5 bases). This specimen was peripheral blood, taken 28 days after the second AZD1222 dose. The origin of this receptor is an adult who received the AZD1222 COVID-19 vaccine. In DNA form, the CDR3 reads TGTGCCAGCAGCCAAGCCCCGGGGCAAGGCTATGGCTACACCTTC. It specifies CASSQAPGQGYGYTF.